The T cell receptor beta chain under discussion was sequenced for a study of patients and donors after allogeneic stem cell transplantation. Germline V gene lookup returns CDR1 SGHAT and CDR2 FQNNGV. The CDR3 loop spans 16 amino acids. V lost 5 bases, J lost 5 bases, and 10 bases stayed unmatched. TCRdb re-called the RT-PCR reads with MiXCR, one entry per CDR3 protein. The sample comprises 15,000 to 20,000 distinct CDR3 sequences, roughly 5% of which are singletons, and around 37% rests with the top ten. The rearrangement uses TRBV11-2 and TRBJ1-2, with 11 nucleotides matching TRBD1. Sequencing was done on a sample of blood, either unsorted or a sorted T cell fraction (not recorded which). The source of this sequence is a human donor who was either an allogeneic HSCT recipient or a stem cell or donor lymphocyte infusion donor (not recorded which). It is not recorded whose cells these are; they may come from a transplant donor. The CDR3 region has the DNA TGTGCCAGCAGCCCAACCGGGACAGGGGGGTTGTATGGCTACACCTTC. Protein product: CASSPTGTGGLYGYTF.